The 32 T cell receptor beta chains below were found in one sample sequenced in a study of T cells after yellow fever vaccination. TCRdb reanalysed the 5' RACE reads using MiXCR and keeps one entry per CDR3 protein. The sample includes some 600,000 distinct CDR3 sequences, less than 20% seen only once; the top ten take roughly a sixth. The material was PBMCs, obtained 5 days after the first yellow fever vaccination. These receptors originate from a man younger than 35 who received the YFV17D yellow fever vaccine.

J is TRBJ2-5 and V is TRBV5-1; D might be TRBD1 or TRBD2, each matching 5 bases. Trimming cost V 2 bases and J 7 bases, with 15 bases left between them. The CDR3 sequence is 14 residues long. The germline V gene has CDR1 SGHRS and CDR2 YFSETQ. The CDR3 loop is CASSLGTQGGTQYF. The DNA of the CDR3 is TGCGCCAGCAGCTTAGGGACCCAGGGCGGGACCCAGTACTTC.

V is TRBV5-4 and J is TRBJ2-1; 9 bases agree with TRBD1. V lost 4 bases to trimming and J lost 3 bases; unmatched junction nucleotides: 8. In germline, CDR1 is SGHNT, CDR2 YYREEE (reference sequence). There are 16 residues in the CDR3. CDR3 loop: CASSPPTGGGYNEQFF. The CDR3 DNA is TGTGCCAGCAGCCCCCCGACAGGGGGTGGCTACAATGAGCAGTTCTTC.

This clonotype was seen a few times. CDR3 residues: CASSYSLRRQSTGELFF. The CDR3 DNA is TGTGCCAGCAGTTACTCTTTACGGAGACAAAGCACCGGGGAGCTGTTTTTT. This rearrangement joins TRBV6-2 or TRBV6-3 to TRBJ2-2; D gene ambiguous. The V end was cut by 0 bases, the J end by 4 bases, with 15 bases between. The CDR3 contains 17 residues. The V gene's germline CDR1 is MNHEY and CDR2 SVGEGT.

This clonotype was recorded at least ten times. The chain recombines TRBV7-2 with TRBJ2-3; D is uncertain. Germline V gene sequence: CDR1 SGHTA, CDR2 FQGNSA. The CDR3 runs 14 residues. Trimming removed 2 bases from V and 2 bases from J, with 8 bases in between. The CDR3 DNA sequence: TGTGCCAGCAGCTTATACTCAGACACAGATACGCAGTATTTT. Residues: CASSLYSDTDTQYF.

The chain links TRBV6-2 or TRBV6-3 to TRBJ1-1; 10 bases are a match to TRBD1. With 2 bases clipped from V and 5 bases from J, the junction kept 5 bases outside the gene matches. Germline CDR1 is MNHEY and CDR2 is SVGEGT. This CDR3 contains 15 residues. The CDR3 sequence: CASSYLGTGETEAFF. The CDR3 region has the DNA TGTGCCAGCAGTTACCTAGGGACAGGGGAAACTGAAGCTTTCTTT.

This rearrangement joins TRBV14 to TRBJ2-1; 8 bases are shared with TRBD2. The CDR3 loop spans 15 amino acids. Per the germline V gene, CDR1 is SGHDN and CDR2 is FVKESK. J gave up 4 bases and V 4 bases, and 6 bases lay outside the gene matches. This CDR3 is CASSPRERGYNEQFF. The CDR3 DNA reads TGTGCCAGCAGCCCCAGGGAGCGGGGGTACAATGAGCAGTTCTTC.

The rearrangement uses TRBV5-5 and TRBJ2-7; D gene uncertain. This CDR3 comprises 13 residues. Germline CDR1 is SGHKS and CDR2 is YYEKEE (reference sequence). Trimming took 1 base from V and 3 from J, leaving 8 bases between them. CDR3 sequence reads: CASSLRASYEQYV. The CDR3 nucleotides are TGTGCCAGCAGCTTGCGGGCTAGCTACGAGCAGTACGTC.

V is TRBV7-2 and J is TRBJ2-2, with a possible D match to TRBD2 (6 bases). The V and J ends lost 10 bases and 6 bases respectively, with 18 bases between them. The CDR3 contains 14 residues. Germline loops: CDR1 SGHTA, CDR2 FQGNSA. CDR3 DNA: TGTGCCACATACAGCGGGCCTTCGGCCGGGGAGCTGTTTTTT. Protein product: CATYSGPSAGELFF.

This clonotype was detected a few times. DNA for the CDR3: TGTGCCAGTAGTATACAGGGACAGTCCTATGGCTACACCTTC. Residues: CASSIQGQSYGYTF. The rearrangement joins TRBV19 to TRBJ1-2; 7 nucleotides match TRBD1. The CDR3 is 14 amino acids. The V segment lost 2 bases and the J segment 4 bases; nucleotides outside the gene matches: 4. CDR1 is LNHDA, CDR2 SQIVND, per germline (reference sequence).

The V gene is TRBV12-3 or TRBV12-4, the J gene TRBJ1-1; D might be TRBD1 (6 bases). This CDR3 contains 14 residues. The germline V and J ends were trimmed by 7 bases and 1 base, with 13 bases remaining between them. CDR3 protein: CASTGTPKNTEAFF. The CDR3 DNA is TGTGCCAGCACCGGGACACCTAAGAACACTGAAGCTTTCTTT.

J is TRBJ2-2 and V is TRBV27; D could derive from TRBD1 or TRBD2 (5 bases each). The CDR3 runs to 15 residues. The germline gives CDR1 MNHEY, CDR2 SMNVEV (reference sequence). Trimming took 4 bases from V and 3 from J, leaving 12 bases between them. The DNA for the CDR3 is TGTGCCAGCAGTTATTTAGGGACCTACACCGGGGAGCTGTTTTTT. This translates into CASSYLGTYTGELFF.

The chain has TRBV24-1 and TRBJ2-1; a possible D gene is TRBD2 (7 bases). The ends were cut back, 3 bases at V and 3 bases at J, with 11 bases in the middle. The CDR3 contains 15 residues. Per germline, CDR1 KGHDR and CDR2 SFDVKD. In DNA form, the CDR3 reads TGTGCCACCAGTGATCGGGGGGCCAACTACAATGAGCAGTTCTTC. Translating it yields CATSDRGANYNEQFF.

This clonotype was picked up a small number of times. The genes are TRBV20-1 and TRBJ2-1; D unresolved. V was clipped by 4 bases and J by 5 bases, with 15 bases between them. The germline gives CDR1 DFQATT, CDR2 SNEGSKA (reference sequence). The CDR3 has 14 residues. CDR3 nucleotides: TGCAGTGCTACCCGGTGGCCGAACCACAATGAGCAGTTCTTC. This sequence encodes CSATRWPNHNEQFF.

The rearrangement uses TRBV11-1 and TRBJ2-3; TRBD2 aligns across 13 bases. With 5 bases clipped from V and 5 bases from J, the junction kept 13 bases outside the gene matches. The CDR3 contains 18 residues. CDR1 is SGHAT and CDR2 is FQDESV in the germline V gene (reference sequence). The CDR3 here is CASSQTTSGGPQIDTQYF. The CDR3 DNA follows: TGTGCCAGCAGCCAAACGACTAGCGGGGGGCCACAGATAGATACGCAGTATTTT. Using reference TRBV11-1 and TRBJ2-3 for the parts outside the CDR3, the full variable domain is EAEVAQSPRYKITEKSQAVAFWCDPISGHATLYWYRQILGQGPELLVQFQDESVVDDSQLPKDRFSAERLKGVDSTLKIQPAELGDSAMYLCASSQTTSGGPQIDTQYFGPGTRLTVL.

This CDR3 is CSAPGTGHEKLFF. The DNA for the CDR3 is TGCAGTGCTCCCGGGACAGGGCATGAAAAACTGTTTTTT. The chain has TRBV20-1 and TRBJ1-4; 9 bases are a match to TRBD1. The CDR3 is made up of 13 amino acids. Germline V gene data show CDR1 as DFQATT and CDR2 as SNEGSKA (reference sequence). Germline trimming cut 5 bases from V and 6 bases from J; bases unmatched to any gene: 4.

The table lists this clonotype with a few counts. The chain couples TRBV4-1 to TRBJ1-6; D is undetermined. V lost 1 base, J lost 0 bases, and 16 bases lay in between. This CDR3 comprises 19 residues. Per the germline V gene, CDR1 is MGHRA and CDR2 is YSYEKL. The CDR3 coding sequence is TGCGCCAGCAGCCAAGGACGGTTAAGGGCAAGCTCCTATAATTCACCCCTCCACTTT. Residues: CASSQGRLRASSYNSPLHF.

This chain uses TRBV12-3 or TRBV12-4 with TRBJ2-1; D ambiguous. Trimming took off 3 bases at V and 5 bases at J, with 8 bases between the two ends. The CDR3 sequence is 13 residues long. CDR3 nucleotide sequence: TGTGCCAGCAGTTTTACTGTTAACAATGAGCAGTTCTTC. It translates to CASSFTVNNEQFF.

This clonotype came up many times. The V gene is TRBV7-9, the J gene TRBJ2-1; maybe TRBD2 (6 bases). This CDR3 region has 14 residues. The germline V gene has CDR1 SEHNR and CDR2 FQNEAQ (reference sequence). Trimming shortened V by 1 base and J by 7 bases, and 11 bases separated the two germline ends. The CDR3 region is CASSLVGGWNEQFF. The CDR3 DNA reads as TGTGCCAGCAGCTTAGTTGGAGGGTGGAATGAGCAGTTCTTC. Supplemented by reference TRBV7-9 and TRBJ2-1, the full variable domain reads DTGVSQNPRHKITKRGQNVTFRCDPISEHNRLYWYRQTLGQGPEFLTYFQNEAQLEKSRLLSDRFSAERPKGSFSTLEIQRTEQGDSAMYLCASSLVGGWNEQFFGPGTRLTVL.

The chain has TRBV6-5 and TRBJ2-1; unclear D gene. Germline CDR1 reads MNHEY; CDR2 reads SVGAGI. V shed 0 bases and J shed 1 base, with 13 bases lying between them. The CDR3 contains 17 residues. In DNA, the CDR3 is TGTGCCAGCAGTTACTCGACGCCTCGGTATTCCTACAATGAGCAGTTCTTC. It yields the protein CASSYSTPRYSYNEQFF.

A few counts support this clonotype. This chain links TRBV9 with TRBJ2-7, with no clear D. Germline CDR1 reads SGDLS; CDR2 reads YYNGEE. V dropped 10 bases and J dropped 7 bases, with 24 bases sitting between them. CDR3 length: 14 amino acids. CDR3 amino acids: CAVLARFYYVEQYV. As DNA, the CDR3 is TGTGCCGTCCTGGCCCGTTTCTACTACGTAGAGCAGTACGTC.

This clonotype was found a few times. Written as DNA, the CDR3 is TGTGCCAGCAGCATACTGACTAGCGGGGGTTACAATGAGCAGTTCTTC. Encoded protein: CASSILTSGGYNEQFF. This chain connects TRBV7-2 to TRBJ2-1; 12 bases align to TRBD2. The CDR3 is 16 residues long. Germline trimming cut 5 bases from V and 4 bases from J; bases unmatched to any gene: 6. Germline values: CDR1 SGHTA, CDR2 FQGNSA.

This chain links TRBV9 with TRBJ2-2; D gene unclear. Germline CDR1 and CDR2: SGDLS and YYNGEE. The CDR3 is made up of 14 amino acids. The V end was cut by 3 bases, the J end by 7 bases, with 13 bases between. The CDR3 reads CASSDNRWGGELFF. The CDR3 coding sequence is TGTGCCAGCAGCGATAACCGGTGGGGCGGGGAGCTGTTTTTT.

This clonotype was observed a few times. The rearrangement uses TRBV20-1 and TRBJ2-1, with 9 bases aligning to TRBD2. This CDR3 comprises 13 residues. V lost 4 bases, J lost 7 bases, and 5 bases stayed unmatched. The germline gives CDR1 DFQATT, CDR2 SNEGSKA (reference sequence). The CDR3 spells CSAKRGAGNEQFF. The CDR3 DNA is TGCAGTGCTAAGCGGGGGGCCGGGAATGAGCAGTTCTTC.

This clonotype turned up a few times. The V and J genes are TRBV30 and TRBJ2-7, with D perhaps matching TRBD2 (6 bases). This CDR3 has 14 residues. CDR1 is GTSNPN and CDR2 is SVGIG in the germline V gene (reference sequence). Trimming removed 1 base from V and 0 bases from J, with 10 bases in between. This CDR3 is CAWSGVGSSYEQYF. CDR3 nucleotides: TGTGCCTGGAGTGGGGTCGGGAGCTCCTACGAGCAGTACTTC.

The chain carries TRBV9 and TRBJ2-1; 7 nucleotides match TRBD2. The germline gives CDR1 SGDLS, CDR2 YYNGEE. V dropped 2 bases and J dropped 7; count of bases not matched to a gene: 9. CDR3 size: 15 residues. The CDR3 loop reads CASSVRGDKYNEQFF. Here the CDR3 DNA reads TGTGCCAGCAGCGTCCGGGGGGATAAGTATAATGAGCAGTTCTTC.

This clonotype came up a few times. The chain uses TRBV18 and TRBJ1-2; D unclear. This CDR3 comprises 13 residues. Trimming pared 5 bases from V and 4 bases from J, leaving 11 bases between. Germline CDR1 reads KGHSH; CDR2 reads LQKENI. CDR3 nucleotides: TGTGCCAGCTCAGCGTACACACCCTATGGCTACACCTTC. Encoded protein: CASSAYTPYGYTF.

V gene TRBV4-3 combines with J gene TRBJ2-7; either TRBD1 or TRBD2 may supply D (6 bases each). Trimming removed 2 bases from V and 3 bases from J, with 20 bases in between. CDR3 length equals 17 residues. Germline values: CDR1 LGHNA, CDR2 YSLEER. CDR3 residues: CASSQRRWGAAIYEQYF. The CDR3 nucleotides are TGCGCCAGCAGCCAACGCCGTTGGGGGGCCGCGATCTACGAGCAGTACTTC.

The V call is TRBV6-1, the J call TRBJ2-3; 11 nucleotides line up with TRBD2. CDR1 is MNHNS, CDR2 SASEGT, per germline. J gave up 6 bases and V 8 bases, and 10 bases lay outside the gene matches. The CDR3 spans 15 residues. CDR3 protein: CASAVTSGASDTQYF. The CDR3 coding sequence is TGTGCCAGCGCGGTGACTAGCGGGGCCTCGGATACGCAGTATTTT.

The chain links TRBV5-4 to TRBJ2-7; D is perhaps TRBD1 (7 bases). This CDR3 comprises 15 residues. Trimming stripped 4 bases from V and 5 bases from J, with 19 bases between. CDR1 SGHNT and CDR2 YYREEE come from the germline V gene (reference sequence). CDR3 DNA: TGTGCCAGCAGCCCGCATAGGAGGGGGCCAGACGAGCAGTACGTC. It specifies CASSPHRRGPDEQYV.

The rearrangement links TRBV6-5 to TRBJ2-7; 11 bases agree with TRBD2. The CDR3 runs 16 residues. CDR1 MNHEY and CDR2 SVGAGI come from the germline V gene. V was pared by 4 bases and J by 5 bases, with 10 bases of the junction left unmatched. CDR3 in amino acids: CASSWATSGGSHEQYF. The CDR3 DNA reads TGTGCCAGCAGTTGGGCCACTAGCGGGGGCTCACACGAGCAGTACTTC.

This clonotype appeared many times. The rearrangement links TRBV29-1 to TRBJ2-3; either TRBD1 or TRBD2 may supply D (5 bases each). The CDR3 consists of 13 residues. V was trimmed by 5 bases and J by 5 bases, leaving 14 bases between them. Germline CDR1 and CDR2: SQVTM and ANQGSEA. In nucleotides, the CDR3 is TGCAGCGTTCTCAGGGACGGTGGAGATACGCAGTATTTT. It encodes CSVLRDGGDTQYF.

The V and J genes are TRBV4-2 and TRBJ1-1, with 9 bases aligning to TRBD1. Trimming at V came to 2 bases and at J to 3 bases, leaving 4 bases not matched to a gene. The CDR3 contains 15 residues. Germline assignment: CDR1 LGHNA and CDR2 YNFKEQ. The CDR3 bases are TGTGCCAGCAGCCAACCCGGGACAGGGCACACTGAAGCTTTCTTT. This translates into CASSQPGTGHTEAFF.